This is a list of T cell receptor beta chains from one sample in a study of T cells in Graves' hyperthyroidism and ophthalmopathy. TCRdb redid the calling of the multiplex PCR reads with MiXCR, one entry per CDR3 protein. The sample has hundreds of thousands of distinct CDR3 sequences; 14% to 15% are singletons. The sequencing input was blood. These receptors originate from a woman aged 40-49 years with Graves' ophthalmopathy. The CDR3 runs from the conserved cysteine through the conserved F or W. The order of the fields is J gene, V gene, D gene, clone size, CDR3 DNA, CDR3 protein. D genes are given only for firm matches. Rows may omit the clone size; those that give it use once, few, many or a size class.

J: TRBJ1-1
V: TRBV7-8
D: .
size: few
DNA: TGTGCCAGCAGCTCGGGGCGGTTCGGGGGGTTCACTGAAGCTTTCTTT
CDR3: CASSSGRFGGFTEAFF

J: TRBJ2-5
V: TRBV7-2
D: TRBD2
size: many
DNA: TGTGCCAGCAGCTTATGGGCTAGCGGGAGGGCCAAGACCCAGTACTTC
CDR3: CASSLWASGRAKTQYF

J: TRBJ2-5
V: TRBV15
D: TRBD1
size: many
DNA: TGTGCCACCAGCAGCGGGACAGCCAACCGAGAGACCCAGTACTTC
CDR3: CATSSGTANRETQYF

J: TRBJ2-2
V: TRBV30
D: TRBD2
size: .
DNA: TGTGCCTGGTATCCTAGCGGGAACACCGGGGAGCTGTTTTTT
CDR3: CAWYPSGNTGELFF

J: TRBJ2-2
V: TRBV7-3
D: .
size: many
DNA: TGTGCCAGCAGCTTAAGTGGCCAGGACATTTCCTTCAACACCGGGGAGCTGTTTTTT
CDR3: CASSLSGQDISFNTGELFF

J: TRBJ1-1
V: TRBV11-2
D: TRBD1
size: many
DNA: TGTGCCAGCAGCCTAAGGACAGGGGGCAAGAACACTGAAGCTTTCTTT
CDR3: CASSLRTGGKNTEAFF

J: TRBJ1-2
V: TRBV28
D: TRBD1
size: .
DNA: TGTGCCACCAGAGTCGCAGGGGGCATCTATGGCTACACCTTC
CDR3: CATRVAGGIYGYTF

J: TRBJ1-3
V: TRBV27
D: .
size: many
DNA: TGTGCCAGCCAACCGGATGGGGCCTCTGGAAACACCATATATTTT
CDR3: CASQPDGASGNTIYF

J: TRBJ2-2
V: TRBV27
D: .
size: many
DNA: TGTGCCAGCAGGGGACCAAAGCTGCTGTTTTTT
CDR3: CASRGPKLLFF

J: TRBJ2-7
V: TRBV6-1
D: TRBD2
size: once
DNA: TGTGCCAGCCATAAGACGGGAGGGGAGTGGGGCGAGCAGTACTTC
CDR3: CASHKTGGEWGEQYF

J: TRBJ1-1
V: TRBV6-2/TRBV6-3
D: .
size: many
DNA: TGTGCCACTGAGGGAGACAACGCTGAAGCTTTCTTT
CDR3: CATEGDNAEAFF

J: TRBJ1-1
V: TRBV12-3/TRBV12-4
D: .
size: .
DNA: TGTGCCAGCAGACTATACCCCGGGACAGAAGCTTTCTTT
CDR3: CASRLYPGTEAFF

J: TRBJ2-3
V: TRBV7-6
D: TRBD1
size: .
DNA: TGTGCCAGCAGAGAGACAGGGGGCCAAGGAGATACGCAGTATTTT
CDR3: CASRETGGQGDTQYF

J: TRBJ2-2
V: TRBV13
D: TRBD2
size: few
DNA: TGTGCCAGCAGCCTTGGACTAGCGGGAGGGCCAGGCACCGGGGAGCTGTTTTTT
CDR3: CASSLGLAGGPGTGELFF

J: TRBJ1-1
V: TRBV6-5
D: .
size: few
DNA: TGTGCCAGCAGTTACGGGGGGGGCTACACTGAAGCTTTCTTT
CDR3: CASSYGGGYTEAFF

J: TRBJ2-4
V: TRBV6-1
D: .
size: many
DNA: TGTGCCAGCAGAGGGGTAGCCAAAAACATTCAGTACTTC
CDR3: CASRGVAKNIQYF

J: TRBJ2-7
V: TRBV10-3
D: .
size: many
DNA: TGTGCCATCAGTGTCGACAAAGAGCCTATCTACGAGCAGTACTTC
CDR3: CAISVDKEPIYEQYF

J: TRBJ2-5
V: TRBV12-3/TRBV12-4
D: TRBD1
size: many
DNA: TGTGCCAGCAGTCCCGACAGGGGGGGGGGAGAGACCCAGTACTTC
CDR3: CASSPDRGGGETQYF

J: TRBJ1-5
V: TRBV28
D: .
size: many
DNA: TGTGCCAGCAGGATACAGGGTGCCAGCAATCAGCCCCAGCATTTT
CDR3: CASRIQGASNQPQHF

J: TRBJ1-2
V: TRBV6-1
D: .
size: few
DNA: TGTGCCAGCAGTGAATCTGGCACCTTC
CDR3: CASSESGTF

J: TRBJ1-2
V: TRBV19
D: .
size: many
DNA: TGTGCCAGTAGTTCCGCCACTACAGGGCTCGAGGGCTACACCTTC
CDR3: CASSSATTGLEGYTF

J: TRBJ2-7
V: TRBV10-3
D: TRBD1
size: many
DNA: TGTGCCATCAGTGACCCTAGACAGGGGGCCCACGAGCAGTACTTC
CDR3: CAISDPRQGAHEQYF

J: TRBJ1-1
V: TRBV14
D: TRBD1
size: many
DNA: TGTGCCAGCAGCCAAGCCTTATTTTGGGACAGGAACACTGAAGCTTTCTTT
CDR3: CASSQALFWDRNTEAFF

J: TRBJ1-1
V: TRBV27
D: TRBD1
size: few
DNA: TGTGCCAGCAGTCTCCAAGGGGGCACTGAAACTTTCTTT
CDR3: CASSLQGGTETFF

J: TRBJ2-2
V: TRBV11-2
D: TRBD2
size: many
DNA: TGTGCCGGCAGGGGCCTAGCGGGAGCCGGGGAGCTGTTTTTT
CDR3: CAGRGLAGAGELFF

J: TRBJ2-7
V: TRBV6-2/TRBV6-3
D: .
size: many
DNA: TGTGCCAGCAGTTACCGTAACGAGCAGTACTTC
CDR3: CASSYRNEQYF